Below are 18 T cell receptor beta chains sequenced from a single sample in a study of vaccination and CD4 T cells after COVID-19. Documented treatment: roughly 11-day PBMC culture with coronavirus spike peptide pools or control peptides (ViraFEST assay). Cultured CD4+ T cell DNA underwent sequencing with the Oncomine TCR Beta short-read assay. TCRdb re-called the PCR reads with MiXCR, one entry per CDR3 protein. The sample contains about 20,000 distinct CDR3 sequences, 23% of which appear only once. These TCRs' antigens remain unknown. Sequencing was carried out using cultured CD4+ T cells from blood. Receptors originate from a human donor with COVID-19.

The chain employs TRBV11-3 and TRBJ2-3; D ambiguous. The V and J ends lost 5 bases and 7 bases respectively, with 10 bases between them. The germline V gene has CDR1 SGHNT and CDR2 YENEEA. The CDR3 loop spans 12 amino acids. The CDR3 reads CASSRQQNTQYF. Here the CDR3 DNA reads TGTGCCAGCAGCCGTCAACAGAATACGCAGTATTTT.

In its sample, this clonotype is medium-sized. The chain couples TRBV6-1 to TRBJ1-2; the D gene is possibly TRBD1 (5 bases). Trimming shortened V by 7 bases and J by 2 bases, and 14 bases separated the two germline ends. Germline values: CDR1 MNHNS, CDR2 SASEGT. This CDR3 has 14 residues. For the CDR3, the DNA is TGTGCCAGCATCTTTGACAGCGGGAACTATGGCTACACCTTC. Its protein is CASIFDSGNYGYTF.

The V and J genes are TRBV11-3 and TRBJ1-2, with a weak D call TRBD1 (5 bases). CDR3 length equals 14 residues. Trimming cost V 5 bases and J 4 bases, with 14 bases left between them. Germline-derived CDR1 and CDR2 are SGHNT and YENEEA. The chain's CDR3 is CASSTGTDFYGYTF. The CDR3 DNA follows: TGTGCCAGCAGCACCGGGACTGACTTCTATGGCTACACCTTC.

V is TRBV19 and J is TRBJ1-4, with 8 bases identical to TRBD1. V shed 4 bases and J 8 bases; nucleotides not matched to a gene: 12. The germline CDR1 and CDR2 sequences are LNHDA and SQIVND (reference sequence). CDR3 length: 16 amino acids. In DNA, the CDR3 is TGTGCCAGTAGTAACGTCGAGACAGGGGTTAAGGAAAAACTGTTTTTT. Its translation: CASSNVETGVKEKLFF.

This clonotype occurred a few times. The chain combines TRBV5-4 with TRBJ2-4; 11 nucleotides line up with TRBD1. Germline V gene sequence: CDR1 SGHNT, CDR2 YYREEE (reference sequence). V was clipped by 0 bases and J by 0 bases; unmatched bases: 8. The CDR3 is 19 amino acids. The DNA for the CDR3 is TGTGCCAGCAGCTTGGCCGGGACAGGGGGAAAAATAGCCAAAAACATTCAGTACTTC. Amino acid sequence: CASSLAGTGGKIAKNIQYF.

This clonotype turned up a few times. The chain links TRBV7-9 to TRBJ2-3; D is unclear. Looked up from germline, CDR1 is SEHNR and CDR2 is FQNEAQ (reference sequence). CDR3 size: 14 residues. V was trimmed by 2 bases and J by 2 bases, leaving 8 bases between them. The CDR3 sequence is CASSLTGYTDTQYF. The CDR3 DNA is TGTGCCAGCAGCTTAACCGGATACACAGATACGCAGTATTTT.

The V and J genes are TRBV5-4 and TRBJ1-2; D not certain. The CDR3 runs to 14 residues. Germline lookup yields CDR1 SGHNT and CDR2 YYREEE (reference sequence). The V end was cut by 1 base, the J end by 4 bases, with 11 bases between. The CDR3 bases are TGTGCCAGCAGCTTGCAGACGGACTTCTATGGCTACACCTTC. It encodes CASSLQTDFYGYTF.

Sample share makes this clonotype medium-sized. This CDR3 is CASSLARAAGNQPQHF. CDR3 nucleotides: TGTGCCAGCAGCTTAGCACGGGCGGCGGGGAATCAGCCCCAGCATTTT. This chain joins TRBV7-2 and TRBJ1-5; D call uncertain. Germline values: CDR1 SGHTA, CDR2 FQGNSA. V shed 0 bases and J shed 4 bases, with 13 bases lying between them. The CDR3 contains 16 residues.

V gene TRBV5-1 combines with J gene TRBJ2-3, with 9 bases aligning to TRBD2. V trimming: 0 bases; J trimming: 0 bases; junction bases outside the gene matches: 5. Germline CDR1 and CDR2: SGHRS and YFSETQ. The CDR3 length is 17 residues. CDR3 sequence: CASSLDSGGPSTDTQYF. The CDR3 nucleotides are TGCGCCAGCAGCTTGGATAGCGGGGGACCTAGCACAGATACGCAGTATTTT. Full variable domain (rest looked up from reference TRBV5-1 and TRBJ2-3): KAGVTQTPRYLIKTRGQQVTLSCSPISGHRSVSWYQQTPGQGLQFLFEYFSETQRNKGNFPGRFSGRQFSNSRSEMNVSTLELGDSALYLCASSLDSGGPSTDTQYFGPGTRLTVL.

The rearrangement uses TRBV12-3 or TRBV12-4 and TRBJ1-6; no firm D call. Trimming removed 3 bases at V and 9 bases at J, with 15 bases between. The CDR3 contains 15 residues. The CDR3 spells CASSLLGKMRSPLHF. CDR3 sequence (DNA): TGTGCCAGCAGTTTGCTAGGGAAAATGCGTTCACCCCTCCACTTT.

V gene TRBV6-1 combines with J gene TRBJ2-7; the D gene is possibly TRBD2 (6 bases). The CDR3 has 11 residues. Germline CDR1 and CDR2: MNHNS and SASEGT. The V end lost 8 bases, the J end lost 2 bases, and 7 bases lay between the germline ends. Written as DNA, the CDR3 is TGTGCCAGCGGAGGGACCTACGAGCAGTACTTC. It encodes CASGGTYEQYF.

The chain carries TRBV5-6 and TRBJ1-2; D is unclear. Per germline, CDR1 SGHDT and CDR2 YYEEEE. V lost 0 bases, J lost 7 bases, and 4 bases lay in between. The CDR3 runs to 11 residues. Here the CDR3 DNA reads TGTGCCAGCAGCTTGGAGGGTGGCTACACCTTC. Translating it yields CASSLEGGYTF.

As DNA, the CDR3 is TGCAGTGCTAGAGGAACTAGCGGGGGTGCCCAAGAGACCCAGTACTTC. Protein: CSARGTSGGAQETQYF. The chain carries TRBV20-1 and TRBJ2-5, with TRBD2 matching 11 bases. The germline gives CDR1 DFQATT, CDR2 SNEGSKA (reference sequence). Losses at the gene ends were 1 base for V and 1 base for J; bases not matched to a gene: 5. CDR3 length: 16 amino acids.

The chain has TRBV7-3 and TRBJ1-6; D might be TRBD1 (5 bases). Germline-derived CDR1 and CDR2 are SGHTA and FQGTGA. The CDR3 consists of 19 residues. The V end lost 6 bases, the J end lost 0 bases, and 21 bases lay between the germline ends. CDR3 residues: CASSLRGPVEISYNSPLHF. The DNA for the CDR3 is TGTGCCAGCAGTTTGAGGGGACCCGTAGAGATCTCCTATAATTCACCCCTCCACTTT.

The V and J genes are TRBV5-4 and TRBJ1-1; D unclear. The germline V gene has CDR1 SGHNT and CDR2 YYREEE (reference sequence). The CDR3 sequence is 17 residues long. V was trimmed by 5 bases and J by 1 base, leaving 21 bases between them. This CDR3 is CASSPTKTAKENTEAFF. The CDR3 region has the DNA TGTGCCAGCAGTCCGACGAAGACCGCTAAAGAGAACACTGAAGCTTTCTTT.

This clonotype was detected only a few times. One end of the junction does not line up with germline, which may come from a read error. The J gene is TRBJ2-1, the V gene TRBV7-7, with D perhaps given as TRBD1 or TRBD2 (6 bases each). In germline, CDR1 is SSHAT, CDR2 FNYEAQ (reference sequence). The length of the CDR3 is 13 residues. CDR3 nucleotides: TGTGCTAGCAGCTCCAGTGGGGGGCACGAGCAGTTCTTC. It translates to CASSSSGGHEQFF. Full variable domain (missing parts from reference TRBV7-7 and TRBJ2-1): GAGVSQSPRYKVTKRGQDVTLRCDPISSHATLYWYQQALGQGPEFLTYFNYEAQPDKSGLPSDRFSAERPEGSISTLTIQRTEQRDSAMYRCASSSSGGHEQFFGPGTRLTVL.

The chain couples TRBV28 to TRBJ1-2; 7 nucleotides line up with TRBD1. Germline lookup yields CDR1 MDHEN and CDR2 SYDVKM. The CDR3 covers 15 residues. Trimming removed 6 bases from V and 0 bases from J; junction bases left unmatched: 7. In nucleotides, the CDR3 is TGTGCCAGCAGACCCGACAGGGCTGCTAACTATGGCTACACCTTC. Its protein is CASRPDRAANYGYTF.

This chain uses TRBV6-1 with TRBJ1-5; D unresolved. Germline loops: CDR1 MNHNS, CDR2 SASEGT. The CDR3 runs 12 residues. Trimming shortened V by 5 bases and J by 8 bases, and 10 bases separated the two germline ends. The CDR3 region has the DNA TGTGCCAGCAGTCTAGGTGGAGAGCCCCAGCATTTT. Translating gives CASSLGGEPQHF.